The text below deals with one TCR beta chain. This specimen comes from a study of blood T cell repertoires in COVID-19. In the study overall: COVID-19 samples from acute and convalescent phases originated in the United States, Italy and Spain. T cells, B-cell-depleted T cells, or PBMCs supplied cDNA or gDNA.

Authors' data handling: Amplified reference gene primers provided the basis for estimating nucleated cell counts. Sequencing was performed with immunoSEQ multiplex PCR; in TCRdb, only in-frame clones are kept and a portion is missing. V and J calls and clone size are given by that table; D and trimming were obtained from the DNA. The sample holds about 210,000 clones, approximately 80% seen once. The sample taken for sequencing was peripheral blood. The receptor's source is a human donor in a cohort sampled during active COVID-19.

Here the CDR3 reads CASSPLLGLRNEQYF. CDR3 nucleotide sequence: TGTGCCAGCTCACCACTGCTCGGGTTGAGGAACGAGCAGTACTTC. The rearrangement links TRBV18 to TRBJ2-7; D call uncertain. CDR1 and CDR2 from the germline V gene are KGHSH and LQKENI. This CDR3 contains 15 residues. Trimming took off 1 base at V and 5 bases at J, with 15 bases between the two ends.